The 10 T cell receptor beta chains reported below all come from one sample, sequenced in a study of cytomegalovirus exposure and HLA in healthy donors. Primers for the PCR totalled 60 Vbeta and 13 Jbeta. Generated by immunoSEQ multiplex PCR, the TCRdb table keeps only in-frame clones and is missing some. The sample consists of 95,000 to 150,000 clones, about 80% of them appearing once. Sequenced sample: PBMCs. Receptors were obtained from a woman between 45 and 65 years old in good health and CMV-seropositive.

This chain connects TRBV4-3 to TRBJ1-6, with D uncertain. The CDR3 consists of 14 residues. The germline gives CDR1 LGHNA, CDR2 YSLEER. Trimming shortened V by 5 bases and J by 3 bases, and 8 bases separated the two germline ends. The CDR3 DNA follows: TGCGCCAGCAGCTCACGGGGCTATAATTCACCCCTCCACTTT. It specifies CASSSRGYNSPLHF.

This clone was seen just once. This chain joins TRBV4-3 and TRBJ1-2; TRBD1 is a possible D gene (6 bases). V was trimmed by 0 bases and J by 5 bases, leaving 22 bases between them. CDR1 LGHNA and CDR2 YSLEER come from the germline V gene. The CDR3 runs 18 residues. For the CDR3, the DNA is TGCGCCAGCAGCCAAGATACGGGGGGCGGGGGGGGGTCTTATGGCTACACCTTC. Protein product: CASSQDTGGGGGSYGYTF.

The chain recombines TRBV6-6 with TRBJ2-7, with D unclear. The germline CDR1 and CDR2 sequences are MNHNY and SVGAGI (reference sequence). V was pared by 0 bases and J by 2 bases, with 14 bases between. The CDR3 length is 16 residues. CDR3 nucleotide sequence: TGTGCCAGCAGTTACTCGCCGAGGCACCCCCCCTACGAGCAGTACTTC. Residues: CASSYSPRHPPYEQYF.

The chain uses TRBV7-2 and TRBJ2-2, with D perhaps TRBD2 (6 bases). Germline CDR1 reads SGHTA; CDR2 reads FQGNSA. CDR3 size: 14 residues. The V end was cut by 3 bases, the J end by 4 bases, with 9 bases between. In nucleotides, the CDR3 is TGTGCCAGCAGCTTCGGGGGAAGCACCGGGGAGCTGTTTTTT. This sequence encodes CASSFGGSTGELFF.

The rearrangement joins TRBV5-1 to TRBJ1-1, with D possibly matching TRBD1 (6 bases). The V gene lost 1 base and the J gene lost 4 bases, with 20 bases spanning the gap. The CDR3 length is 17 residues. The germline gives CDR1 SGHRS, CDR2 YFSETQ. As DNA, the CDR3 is TGCGCCAGCAGCTTGAAAAGACAACAGGGAGGGGGCACTGAAGCTTTCTTT. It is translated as CASSLKRQQGGGTEAFF. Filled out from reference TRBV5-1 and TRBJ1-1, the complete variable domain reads KAGVTQTPRYLIKTRGQQVTLSCSPISGHRSVSWYQQTPGQGLQFLFEYFSETQRNKGNFPGRFSGRQFSNSRSEMNVSTLELGDSALYLCASSLKRQQGGGTEAFFGQGTRLTVV.

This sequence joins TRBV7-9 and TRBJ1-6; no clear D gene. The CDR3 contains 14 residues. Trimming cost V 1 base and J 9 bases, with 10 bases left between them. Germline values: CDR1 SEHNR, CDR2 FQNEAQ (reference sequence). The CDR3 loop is CASSLVGRASPLHF. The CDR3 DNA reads TGTGCCAGCAGCTTAGTGGGCCGTGCTTCACCCCTCCACTTT.

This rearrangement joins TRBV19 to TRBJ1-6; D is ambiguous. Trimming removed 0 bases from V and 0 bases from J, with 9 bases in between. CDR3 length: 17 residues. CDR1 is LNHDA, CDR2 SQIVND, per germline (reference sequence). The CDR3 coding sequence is TGTGCCAGTAGTATAGATGCTGACAACTCCTATAATTCACCCCTCCACTTT. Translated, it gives CASSIDADNSYNSPLHF.

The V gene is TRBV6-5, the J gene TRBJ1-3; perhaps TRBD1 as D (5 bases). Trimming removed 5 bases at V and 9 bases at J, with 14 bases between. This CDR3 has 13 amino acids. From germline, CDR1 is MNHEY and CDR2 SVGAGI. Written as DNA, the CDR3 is TGTGCCAGCAGTAAGCCTGGGGGGGGCACCATATATTTT. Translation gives CASSKPGGGTIYF.

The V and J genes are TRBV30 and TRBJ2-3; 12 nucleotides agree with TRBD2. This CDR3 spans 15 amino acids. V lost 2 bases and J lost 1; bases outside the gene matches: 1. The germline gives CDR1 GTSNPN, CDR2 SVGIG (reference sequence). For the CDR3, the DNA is TGTGCCTGGAGTAGGACTAGCGGGGGCACAGATACGCAGTATTTT. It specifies CAWSRTSGGTDTQYF.

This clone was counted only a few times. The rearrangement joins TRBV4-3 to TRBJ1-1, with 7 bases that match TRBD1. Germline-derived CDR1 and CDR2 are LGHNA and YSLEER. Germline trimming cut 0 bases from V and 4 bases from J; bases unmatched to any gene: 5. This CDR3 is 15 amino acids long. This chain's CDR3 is CASSQEKTGLTEAFF. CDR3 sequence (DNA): TGCGCCAGCAGCCAAGAAAAGACAGGGCTCACTGAAGCTTTCTTT.